Below are 30 T cell receptor beta chains sequenced from a single sample in a study of cytotoxic CD8 clonotypes in ibrutinib-treated CLL. Generated by immunoSEQ multiplex PCR, the TCRdb table keeps only in-frame clones and is missing some. The table lists approximately 97,000 clones, 70% to 80% of them singletons. The sample was PBMCs, taken after 24 months of ibrutinib treatment. The receptors stem from a human donor with chronic lymphocytic leukemia.

The rearrangement joins TRBV5-4 to TRBJ1-5; tentative D call: TRBD1 (5 bases). Looked up from germline, CDR1 is SGHNT and CDR2 is YYREEE (reference sequence). The CDR3 contains 15 residues. Trimming cost V 1 base and J 6 bases, with 14 bases left between them. As DNA, the CDR3 is TGTGCCAGCAGCTTGTATTCAGGGCTGGGTCAGCCCCAGCATTTT. This translates into CASSLYSGLGQPQHF.

This rearrangement joins TRBV5-6 to TRBJ1-5; D ambiguous. Trimming cost V 6 bases and J 6 bases, with 19 bases left between them. The CDR3 has 15 residues. Germline lookup yields CDR1 SGHDT and CDR2 YYEEEE. The CDR3 sequence is CASKTRTAPGQPQHF. The DNA of the CDR3 is TGTGCCAGCAAGACCCGAACGGCGCCAGGTCAGCCCCAGCATTTT. Complete variable domain (other parts from reference TRBV5-6 and TRBJ1-5): DAGVTQSPTHLIKTRGQQVTLRCSPKSGHDTVSWYQQALGQGPQFIFQYYEEEERQRGNFPDRFSGHQFPNYSSELNVNALLLGDSALYLCASKTRTAPGQPQHFGDGTRLSIL.

The gene calls are TRBV11-2 and TRBJ2-3, with no clear D. CDR1 is SGHAT and CDR2 is FQNNGV in the germline V gene. V dropped 1 base and J dropped 4 bases, with 18 bases sitting between them. The CDR3 extends over 17 amino acids. The CDR3 here is CASSLGGSPLRSDTQYF. The CDR3 DNA follows: TGTGCCAGCAGCTTAGGAGGCTCGCCGCTACGATCAGATACGCAGTATTTT. Filled out from reference TRBV11-2 and TRBJ2-3, the complete variable domain reads EAGVAQSPRYKIIEKRQSVAFWCNPISGHATLYWYQQILGQGPKLLIQFQNNGVVDDSQLPKDRFSAERLKGVDSTLKIQPAKLEDSAVYLCASSLGGSPLRSDTQYFGPGTRLTVL.

A single count supports this clone. The J gene is TRBJ1-1, the V gene TRBV28; D not resolved. The CDR3 has 14 amino acids. Germline V CDR1 and CDR2: MDHEN, SYDVKM. Trimming took 3 bases from V and 11 from J, leaving 19 bases between them. CDR3 amino acids: CASSFRAGPAVAFF. CDR3 coding DNA: TGTGCCAGCAGTTTTAGGGCGGGCCCCGCGGTGGCTTTCTTT.

The chain joins TRBV27 to TRBJ2-7, with 10 bases aligning to TRBD2. CDR3 size: 14 residues. After removal of 5 bases from V and 3 bases from J, the junction contained 4 bases not matched to a gene. Looked up from germline, CDR1 is MNHEY and CDR2 is SMNVEV (reference sequence). CDR3 in DNA: TGTGCCAGCAGTACTAGCGGGAACTACTACGAGCAGTACTTC. It encodes CASSTSGNYYEQYF.

CDR3 amino acids: CASSAQGAYGELFF. The CDR3 DNA sequence: TGTGCCAGCAGTGCACAGGGGGCGTACGGGGAGCTGTTTTTT. This rearrangement joins TRBV6-4 to TRBJ2-2; 9 nucleotides match TRBD1. V was pared by 4 bases and J by 7 bases, with 4 bases of the junction left unmatched. This CDR3 comprises 14 residues. Germline V CDR1 and CDR2: MRHNA, SNTAGT.

This clone showed up just a few times. This chain links TRBV27 with TRBJ1-5; no definite D call. The CDR3 sequence is 14 residues long. V was cut by 4 bases and J by 0 bases, with 7 bases left in between. Per germline, CDR1 MNHEY and CDR2 SMNVEV (reference sequence). CDR3 DNA sequence: TGTGCCAGCAGTTCGCAATATAGCAATCAGCCCCAGCATTTT. As protein: CASSSQYSNQPQHF.

Only a few counts were recorded for this clone. J is TRBJ2-2 and V is TRBV28; 9 positions agree with TRBD2. The CDR3 contains 16 residues. The V gene's germline CDR1 is MDHEN and CDR2 SYDVKM. The V segment lost 3 bases and the J segment 4 bases; nucleotides outside the gene matches: 6. CDR3 in DNA: TGTGCCAGCAGTTTGGGCGGGAGGGCCTCCACCGGGGAGCTGTTTTTT. Amino acid sequence: CASSLGGRASTGELFF.

V usage is TRBV28 and J usage is TRBJ2-7; 11 bases agree with TRBD1. The germline CDR1 and CDR2 sequences are MDHEN and SYDVKM. With 5 bases clipped from V and 3 bases from J, the junction kept 6 bases outside the gene matches. This CDR3 comprises 15 residues. The CDR3 region has the DNA TGTGCCAGCAGTCTCCCAGGGACAGGGGGCTACGAGCAGTACTTC. Amino acids: CASSLPGTGGYEQYF.

This clone was counted a single time. The rearrangement uses TRBV5-1 and TRBJ2-3, with 12 bases fitting TRBD2. Germline V gene sequence: CDR1 SGHRS, CDR2 YFSETQ. With 1 base clipped from V and 6 bases from J, the junction kept 3 bases outside the gene matches. The CDR3 sequence is 15 residues long. In nucleotides, the CDR3 is TGCGCCAGCAGCTTGAATGGACTAGCGGGGGATACGCAGTATTTT. Translated: CASSLNGLAGDTQYF.

The chain recombines TRBV7-3 with TRBJ1-2; TRBD1 aligns across 8 bases. CDR3 length: 14 residues. Germline V gives CDR1 SGHTA, CDR2 FQGTGA. V dropped 4 bases and J dropped 4; count of bases not matched to a gene: 5. This chain's CDR3 is CASSSGGVGYGYTF. CDR3 DNA: TGTGCCAGCAGCTCAGGGGGCGTCGGCTATGGCTACACCTTC. The whole variable domain, remainder taken from reference TRBV7-3 and TRBJ1-2, is GAGVSQTPSNKVTEKGKYVELRCDPISGHTALYWYRQSLGQGPEFLIYFQGTGAADDSGLPNDRFFAVRPEGSVSTLKIQRTERGDSAVYLCASSSGGVGYGYTFGSGTRLTVV.

This clone appeared a single time. One end of the junction does not line up with germline, which may come from a read error. This chain joins TRBV19 and TRBJ2-1, with D hard to call. This CDR3 comprises 15 residues. CDR1 LNHDA and CDR2 SQIVND come from the germline V gene (reference sequence). CDR3: CASSIEGFPYNEQFF. The CDR3 bases are TGTGCCAGTAGTATAGAAGGGTTCCCCTATAATGAGCAGTTCTTC.

The chain carries TRBV10-3 and TRBJ2-5; D may be TRBD1 (5 bases). The CDR3 spans 12 residues. Between the trimmed V and J ends, which lost 6 bases and 3 bases, there was a span of 8 bases. The germline gives CDR1 ENHRY, CDR2 SYGVKD. CDR3 amino acids: CAIRDREETQYF. DNA for the CDR3: TGTGCCATCAGAGACAGAGAAGAGACCCAGTACTTC.

This clone was seen once. J is TRBJ1-2 and V is TRBV29-1; TRBD1 is a possible D gene (6 bases). From germline, CDR1 is SQVTM and CDR2 ANQGSEA. Trimming cost V 6 bases and J 5 bases, with 19 bases left between them. The CDR3 has 14 amino acids. The CDR3 nucleotides are TGCAGCGTCGGGGGGGACACCTGGAGGTATGGCTACACCTTC. It specifies CSVGGDTWRYGYTF.

The chain employs TRBV29-1 and TRBJ1-1; no clear D. The CDR3 runs to 13 residues. Germline V gives CDR1 SQVTM, CDR2 ANQGSEA. Trimming cost V 2 bases and J 9 bases, with 16 bases left between them. The CDR3 coding sequence is TGCAGCGTTGAATTACCTTGGCCGGAAAAAGCTTTCTTT. Translation: CSVELPWPEKAFF.

CDR3 residues: CASRLSGDSGEQYF. The CDR3 nucleotides read TGCGCCAGCAGACTTAGCGGAGACTCGGGCGAGCAGTACTTC. V and J are TRBV5-1 and TRBJ2-7, with D maybe TRBD2 (6 bases). This CDR3 is built from 14 residues. CDR1 and CDR2 from the germline V gene are SGHRS and YFSETQ. With 5 bases removed from V and 6 bases from J, the gap between germline ends came to 18 bases.

This sequence joins TRBV18 and TRBJ2-1, with TRBD1 as a possible D gene (6 bases). This CDR3 has 17 residues. Germline loops: CDR1 KGHSH, CDR2 LQKENI. The V end lost 1 base, the J end lost 7 bases, and 20 bases lay between the germline ends. CDR3 nucleotides: TGTGCCAGCTCACCACTCGATAGGGGTAGCCAGGGGAATGAGCAGTTCTTC. Its translation is CASSPLDRGSQGNEQFF.

This chain links TRBV5-1 with TRBJ2-3; 10 nucleotides align to TRBD2. CDR1 SGHRS and CDR2 YFSETQ come from the germline V gene. This CDR3 comprises 17 residues. V lost 0 bases, J lost 4 bases, and 8 bases stayed unmatched. The CDR3 nucleotides read TGCGCCAGCAGCTTGGGGTCTAGCGGGAGAGGATCAGATACGCAGTATTTT. This gives the protein CASSLGSSGRGSDTQYF.

V and J are TRBV28 and TRBJ1-5, with D maybe TRBD1 (5 bases). The germline V gene encodes CDR1 MDHEN and CDR2 SYDVKM. Trimming pared 7 bases from V and 2 bases from J, leaving 12 bases between. The CDR3 is 14 amino acids. This CDR3 is CASNKGHGNQPQHF. CDR3 in DNA: TGTGCCAGCAATAAGGGGCACGGCAATCAGCCCCAGCATTTT.

The J gene is TRBJ1-1, the V gene TRBV7-2; D is uncertain. This CDR3 region has 13 residues. Germline-derived CDR1 and CDR2 are SGHTA and FQGNSA. Trimming removed 5 bases from V and 1 base from J, with 8 bases in between. CDR3 DNA sequence: TGTGCCAGCAGCCCCCGAGCGAACACTGAAGCTTTCTTT. As protein: CASSPRANTEAFF.

V usage is TRBV19 and J usage is TRBJ1-5; weak D call: TRBD1 (5 bases). Germline V gene lookup returns CDR1 LNHDA and CDR2 SQIVND (reference sequence). CDR3 size: 15 residues. Trimming stripped 2 bases from V and 8 bases from J, with 16 bases between. This CDR3 is CASSIPNRIVEPQHF. The DNA for the CDR3 is TGTGCCAGTAGTATACCAAACAGGATAGTGGAGCCCCAGCATTTT.

This chain links TRBV4-3 with TRBJ2-7; D is unresolved. CDR3 length: 11 amino acids. From germline, CDR1 is LGHNA and CDR2 YSLEER. Trimming stripped 4 bases from V and 1 base from J, with 2 bases between. The CDR3 DNA reads TGCGCCAGCAGCCTGTCCTACGAGCAGTACTTC. It yields the protein CASSLSYEQYF.

The rearrangement joins TRBV7-2 to TRBJ2-7; maybe TRBD2 (5 bases). This CDR3 comprises 15 residues. Germline V gene lookup returns CDR1 SGHTA and CDR2 FQGNSA. Trimming pared 0 bases from V and 0 bases from J, leaving 9 bases between. CDR3 coding DNA: TGTGCCAGCAGCTTAGCGGTAGGGAGCTCCTACGAGCAGTACTTC. Translation: CASSLAVGSSYEQYF.

The J gene is TRBJ2-7, the V gene TRBV6-4; D remains unclear. With 8 bases removed from V and 2 bases from J, the gap between germline ends came to 10 bases. This CDR3 spans 12 amino acids. Germline V gives CDR1 MRHNA, CDR2 SNTAGT. CDR3 loop: CASCLRPYEQYF. In DNA, the CDR3 is TGTGCCAGCTGCCTTCGGCCCTACGAGCAGTACTTC.

As for this clone: The identical CDR3 is also encoded by other nucleotide sequences in the sample. The chain has TRBV5-6 and TRBJ2-2, with 7 bases fitting TRBD1. V was clipped by 2 bases and J by 7 bases; unmatched bases: 5. The CDR3 has 14 residues. Germline CDR1 SGHDT, CDR2 YYEEEE. The CDR3 loop reads CASSLQGPSGELFF. The DNA of the CDR3 is TGTGCCAGCAGCTTACAGGGGCCGAGCGGGGAGCTGTTTTTT.

The chain carries TRBV2 and TRBJ2-7, with a possible D match to TRBD1 (6 bases). There are 14 residues in the CDR3. V was trimmed by 6 bases and J by 3 bases, leaving 15 bases between them. Germline assignment: CDR1 SNHLY and CDR2 FYNNEI. The CDR3 spells CASRPDRSYYEQYF. In DNA, the CDR3 is TGTGCCAGCAGGCCTGACAGGAGTTACTACGAGCAGTACTTC.

The rearrangement joins TRBV30 to TRBJ1-2; maybe TRBD1 (6 bases). V was clipped by 2 bases and J by 4 bases, with 11 bases between them. CDR3 length: 13 residues. Germline V gives CDR1 GTSNPN, CDR2 SVGIG (reference sequence). The CDR3 reads CAWSRGQPYGYTF. In DNA form, the CDR3 reads TGTGCCTGGAGTAGGGGACAACCCTATGGCTACACCTTC.

The V call is TRBV9, the J call TRBJ2-7; 7 nucleotides line up with TRBD2. Losses at the gene ends were 0 bases for V and 2 bases for J; bases not matched to a gene: 5. CDR3 length: 15 amino acids. Germline V CDR1 and CDR2: SGDLS, YYNGEE. CDR3 bases: TGTGCCAGCAGCGTAGCTCCCGGACTAGCCTACGAGCAGTACTTC. Translation: CASSVAPGLAYEQYF.

This clone was detected once. The chain recombines TRBV6-1 with TRBJ2-1; TRBD2 is a possible D gene (6 bases). CDR3 length: 16 residues. Germline CDR1 MNHNS, CDR2 SASEGT. V was cut by 4 bases and J by 8 bases, with 21 bases left in between. CDR3 nucleotides: TGTGCCAGCAGTGGGGCCGGGACTTTGAACTCCCATGAGCAGTTCTTC. It specifies CASSGAGTLNSHEQFF.

The chain employs TRBV4-2 and TRBJ2-7, with D tentatively TRBD2 (5 bases). Trimming pared 0 bases from V and 3 bases from J, leaving 12 bases between. Germline V CDR1 and CDR2: LGHNA, YNFKEQ. CDR3 size: 15 residues. CDR3 in amino acids: CASSQEVSGGYEQYF. The CDR3 nucleotides are TGTGCCAGCAGCCAAGAAGTAAGCGGAGGCTACGAGCAGTACTTC.